This T cell receptor (beta chain) was profiled in a study of blood T cell repertoires in COVID-19. Some clones are missing from TCRdb's copy, which holds only in-frame ones; the method was immunoSEQ multiplex PCR. The sample shows 200,000 to 250,000 clones, roughly 80% of them seen only once. The receptor comes from a woman of 80 years or more with acute or convalescent COVID-19. Sequenced input: peripheral blood.

The CDR3 protein is CASYSSAGGPEFF. As DNA, the CDR3 is TGTGCCAGCTATTCGTCGGCGGGGGGGCCGGAGTTCTTC. V and J are TRBV3-1 (or the pseudogene TRBV3-2) and TRBJ2-1; 9 nucleotides agree with TRBD2. The CDR3 sequence is 13 residues long. Germline V lookup: CDR1 LGHDT, CDR2 YNNKEL (reference sequence). The V segment lost 8 bases and the J segment 14 bases; nucleotides outside the gene matches: 13.